The present entry profiles one T cell receptor (beta chain) with its context. The data stem from a study of cytomegalovirus exposure and HLA in healthy donors. Germline V gives CDR1 GTSNPN, CDR2 SVGIG (reference sequence). V lost 4 bases and J 11 bases, leaving 17 bases between the germline ends. CDR3 length: 13 residues. The primer mix had 60 Vbeta and 13 Jbeta primers. Clones were read by immunoSEQ multiplex PCR, and TCRdb kept only the in-frame ones, dropping some. The repertoire holds about 130,000 clones, with roughly 70% as singletons. V and J are TRBV30 and TRBJ1-4, with D possibly TRBD1 on 6 matching bases. Sequences were obtained from PBMCs. This receptor was obtained from a woman aged 60 to 75 in good health and CMV-seropositive. CDR3 amino acids: CAWTTYEGGKLFF. In DNA form, the CDR3 reads TGTGCCTGGACCACGTACGAGGGGGGGAAACTGTTTTTT.